This TCR beta chain was observed in a study of spatial heterogeneity in lung cancer. Turning to the study itself: Fewer alpha-chain than beta-chain sequences were consistently detected. Combinations of a unique TCR and a UMI were tallied in raw reads, and on average each appeared more than ten times. Points from the study as a whole: Within tumors, counts of expanded alpha and beta TCRs tracked tumor mutation counts.

On each TCR cDNA molecule, a unique molecular identifier was present. TCRdb reanalysed the 5' RACE reads using MiXCR and keeps one entry per CDR3 protein. The repertoire holds more than 15,000 distinct CDR3 sequences, with 6.2% as singletons. This clonotype was counted ten times or more. Its antigen is currently unknown. This beta chain was picked up by a library intended for alpha chains and is off target, so its count carries little meaning. As to time point: sample taken at primary tumor resection. Whole RNA was taken from tumor, nontumor lung or frozen PBMC; it was then sequenced unsorted. The clonotype originates from a male donor with early-stage non-small cell lung cancer. The specimen was lung tumor tissue, collected at surgery.

The CDR3 spells CASSPDNIYGYTF. CDR3 bases: TGTGCCAGCAGTCCAGACAATATCTATGGCTACACCTTC. The rearrangement uses TRBV12-3 or TRBV12-4 and TRBJ1-2; D call uncertain. CDR3 size: 13 residues. Trimming removed 5 bases from V and 4 bases from J, with 11 bases in between.